This passage covers 29 T cell receptor beta chains from one sample sequenced in a study of blood T cell repertoires in COVID-19. This table comes from immunoSEQ multiplex PCR, and its TCRdb copy is limited to in-frame clones, with some not included. Of roughly 100,000 clones in the sample, approximately 80% were seen once. What was sequenced was peripheral blood. These receptors originate from a woman at least 80 years old with acute or convalescent COVID-19.

The chain couples TRBV19 to TRBJ1-1; TRBD1 aligns across 8 bases. CDR3 length: 14 amino acids. Trimming cost V 6 bases and J 5 bases; bases outside gene matches: 8. The V gene's germline CDR1 is LNHDA and CDR2 SQIVND (reference sequence). Written as DNA, the CDR3 is TGTGCCAGTAGGTCACAGGGGGAAGGAACTGAAGCTTTCTTT. This encodes CASRSQGEGTEAFF.

The chain has TRBV27 and TRBJ2-1; TRBD1 is a possible D gene (5 bases). V was pared by 8 bases and J by 0 bases, with 11 bases between. The CDR3 loop spans 14 amino acids. The germline V gene has CDR1 MNHEY and CDR2 SMNVEV (reference sequence). The CDR3 DNA reads as TGTGCCAGCCATGACAGCTTCTCCTACAATGAGCAGTTCTTC. Residues: CASHDSFSYNEQFF.

The count of this clone is one. Here the CDR3 DNA reads TGCAGTGCACGGGGGGGCTATGGCTACACCTTC. Protein sequence: CSARGGYGYTF. V usage is TRBV20-1 and J usage is TRBJ1-2; D perhaps matches TRBD1 (5 bases). The CDR3 is made up of 11 amino acids. Trimming pared 6 bases from V and 4 bases from J, leaving 9 bases between. The germline V gene has CDR1 DFQATT and CDR2 SNEGSKA (reference sequence).

The rearrangement uses TRBV27 and TRBJ1-2; D remains unclear. This CDR3 is 17 amino acids long. Looked up from germline, CDR1 is MNHEY and CDR2 is SMNVEV (reference sequence). V lost 3 bases, J lost 4 bases, and 21 bases lay in between. The CDR3 sequence: CASSLYSAEQNLYGYTF. The CDR3 coding sequence is TGTGCCAGCAGTTTGTATTCGGCTGAACAGAACCTCTATGGCTACACCTTC.

DNA of the CDR3: TGTGCCTGGGCACAGGGGAAAGCAAATCAGCCCCAGCATTTT. Protein: CAWAQGKANQPQHF. The chain has TRBV30 and TRBJ1-5, with 7 bases identical to TRBD1. Per germline, CDR1 GTSNPN and CDR2 SVGIG (reference sequence). This CDR3 is 14 amino acids long. With 5 bases clipped from V and 4 bases from J, the junction kept 8 bases outside the gene matches.

This clone showed up just a few times. V is TRBV5-1 and J is TRBJ2-1, with 8 bases matching TRBD2. The length of the CDR3 is 16 residues. Trimming took 4 bases from V and 3 from J; bases not matched to a gene: 9. CDR1 and CDR2 (germline): SGHRS, YFSETQ. The CDR3 nucleotides read TGCGCCAGCAGCGTTTTTAGCGGGGTAATCTACAATGAGCAGTTCTTC. Protein product: CASSVFSGVIYNEQFF.

This sequence joins TRBV24-1 and TRBJ2-7, with TRBD1 matching 9 bases. V shed 6 bases, J shed 1 base, and the junction held 3 bases outside the gene matches. There are 14 residues in the CDR3. Per the germline V gene, CDR1 is KGHDR and CDR2 is SFDVKD. This CDR3 is CATSHGQGSYEQYF. The DNA for the CDR3 is TGTGCCACCAGTCACGGACAGGGGTCCTACGAGCAGTACTTC.

The V call is TRBV19, the J call TRBJ1-2, with a tentative D call TRBD1 (5 bases). CDR3 size: 13 residues. Between the trimmed V and J ends, which lost 5 bases and 2 bases, there was a span of 9 bases. Germline V gene lookup returns CDR1 LNHDA and CDR2 SQIVND (reference sequence). CDR3 sequence reads: CASSFRVNYGYTF. The CDR3 DNA reads TGTGCCAGTAGTTTCAGGGTGAACTATGGCTACACCTTC.

The chain has TRBV15 and TRBJ2-2; 8 bases are shared with TRBD2. The germline CDR1 and CDR2 sequences are LNHNV and YYDKDF (reference sequence). The CDR3 length is 17 residues. The ends lost 0 bases at V and 2 bases at J; junction bases unmatched: 5. This CDR3 is CATSRDRTSGNTGELFF. Written as DNA, the CDR3 is TGTGCCACCAGCAGAGATCGTACTAGCGGAAACACCGGGGAGCTGTTTTTT. Combining the CDR3 with reference TRBV15 and TRBJ2-2 gives the whole variable domain DAMVIQNPRYQVTQFGKPVTLSCSQTLNHNVMYWYQQKSSQAPKLLFHYYDKDFNNEADTPDNFQSRRPNTSFCFLDIRSPGLGDTAMYLCATSRDRTSGNTGELFFGEGSRLTVL.

The CDR3 coding sequence is TGTGCCAGCAGTTTATCGTTGGGACAGGGGGTCCCTCAGCCCCAGCATTTT. Protein: CASSLSLGQGVPQPQHF. This sequence joins TRBV27 and TRBJ1-5; 11 bases agree with TRBD1. Germline-derived CDR1 and CDR2 are MNHEY and SMNVEV (reference sequence). Unmatched junction bases numbered 7, after V lost 0 bases and J lost 6 bases. This CDR3 has 17 residues.

V gene TRBV5-6 combines with J gene TRBJ2-3; 9 bases fit TRBD1. Looked up from germline, CDR1 is SGHDT and CDR2 is YYEEEE. V shed 4 bases, J shed 3 bases, and the junction held 12 bases outside the gene matches. This CDR3 has 17 residues. Here the CDR3 DNA reads TGTGCCAGCAGCAAAACGAGGACAGGGGCGACTACAGATACGCAGTATTTT. Its protein product is CASSKTRTGATTDTQYF.

V and J are TRBV3-1 (or the pseudogene TRBV3-2) and TRBJ2-3; D is possibly TRBD2 (6 bases). V was clipped by 1 base and J by 3 bases, with 8 bases between them. The CDR3 is 14 amino acids. CDR1 and CDR2 (germline): LGHDT, YNNKEL (reference sequence). CDR3 in DNA: TGTGCCAGCAGCCAAGGGGACTTTACAGATACGCAGTATTTT. This sequence encodes CASSQGDFTDTQYF.

This clone occurred once. Other DNA sequences of this sample code for an identical CDR3. The chain uses TRBV5-1 and TRBJ1-1; D is ambiguous. The CDR3 is 14 residues long. Germline loops: CDR1 SGHRS, CDR2 YFSETQ. V was cut by 0 bases and J by 0 bases, with 6 bases left in between. The CDR3 region is CASSLAGMNTEAFF. As DNA, the CDR3 is TGCGCCAGCAGCTTGGCCGGTATGAACACTGAAGCTTTCTTT.

J is TRBJ2-3 and V is TRBV24-1; 9 bases match TRBD2. The germline V gene has CDR1 KGHDR and CDR2 SFDVKD. The CDR3 contains 16 residues. Unmatched junction bases numbered 10, after V lost 9 bases and J lost 1 base. The CDR3 protein is CATALAGPGGTDTQYF. The CDR3 nucleotides read TGTGCCACCGCCCTAGCGGGACCTGGAGGCACAGATACGCAGTATTTT.

The chain has TRBV27 and TRBJ1-5; the D gene is possibly TRBD1 (6 bases). The germline V gene encodes CDR1 MNHEY and CDR2 SMNVEV (reference sequence). This CDR3 comprises 14 residues. Trimming took 5 bases from V and 4 from J, leaving 12 bases between them. CDR3 protein: CASSPTGLNQPQHF. The CDR3 nucleotides read TGTGCCAGCAGTCCCACAGGGTTGAATCAGCCCCAGCATTTT.

The V and J genes are TRBV14 and TRBJ1-2; D is undetermined. V was cut by 0 bases and J by 7 bases, with 6 bases left in between. The CDR3 covers 12 residues. Germline loops: CDR1 SGHDN, CDR2 FVKESK. CDR3 loop: CASSQDLRGYTF. In DNA form, the CDR3 reads TGTGCCAGCAGCCAAGATCTTCGTGGCTACACCTTC.

The J gene is TRBJ2-5, the V gene TRBV15, with 9 bases identical to TRBD1. Trimming took 0 bases from V and 5 from J; bases not matched to a gene: 16. The CDR3 sequence is 19 residues long. The germline gives CDR1 LNHNV, CDR2 YYDKDF (reference sequence). The CDR3 coding sequence is TGTGCCACCAGCAGAGATGCGGACAGGGGTTTTCCTCAATCTGAGACCCAGTACTTC. It translates to CATSRDADRGFPQSETQYF. The entire variable domain, with the rest obtained from reference TRBV15 and TRBJ2-5, is as follows: DAMVIQNPRYQVTQFGKPVTLSCSQTLNHNVMYWYQQKSSQAPKLLFHYYDKDFNNEADTPDNFQSRRPNTSFCFLDIRSPGLGDTAMYLCATSRDADRGFPQSETQYFGPGTRLLVL.

The J gene is TRBJ1-1, the V gene TRBV12-3 or TRBV12-4, with TRBD1 as a possible D gene (6 bases). The CDR3 is 13 residues long. V dropped 4 bases and J dropped 5 bases, with 11 bases sitting between them. CDR3 region: CASSSDSLTEAFF. CDR3 nucleotides: TGTGCCAGCAGTTCGGACAGTTTAACTGAAGCTTTCTTT.

V and J are TRBV10-3 and TRBJ1-3; D unclear. Trimming pared 4 bases from V and 0 bases from J, leaving 4 bases between. Germline V gene sequence: CDR1 ENHRY, CDR2 SYGVKD. This CDR3 comprises 13 residues. CDR3 nucleotides: TGTGCCATCAGTGGGAGCTCTGGAAACACCATATATTTT. Translation: CAISGSSGNTIYF.

J is TRBJ2-5 and V is TRBV5-1; 8 nucleotides match TRBD1. Unmatched junction bases numbered 7, after V lost 6 bases and J lost 3 bases. The CDR3 is 14 amino acids. CDR1 is SGHRS, CDR2 YFSETQ, per germline. The CDR3 nucleotides are TGCGCCAGCACCACCTCGGGACAGGAAGAGACCCAGTACTTC. It yields the protein CASTTSGQEETQYF.

This chain joins TRBV29-1 and TRBJ2-1; 8 bases agree with TRBD1. The CDR3 has 13 residues. Germline values: CDR1 SQVTM, CDR2 ANQGSEA. V dropped 6 bases and J dropped 9; count of bases not matched to a gene: 10. The chain's CDR3 is CSVIRDRSGEQFF. CDR3 coding DNA: TGCAGCGTCATCCGGGACAGGTCGGGTGAGCAGTTCTTC.

About this clone: This sample also contains other DNA sequences that code for the same CDR3. The chain links TRBV4-3 to TRBJ1-2, with TRBD1 matching over 7 bases. The V gene's germline CDR1 is LGHNA and CDR2 YSLEER. CDR3 size: 15 residues. V dropped 0 bases and J dropped 7; count of bases not matched to a gene: 8. The CDR3 spells CASSQEGGAGFGYTF. Here the CDR3 DNA reads TGCGCCAGCAGCCAAGAAGGGGGCGCTGGTTTTGGCTACACCTTC.

J is TRBJ1-2 and V is TRBV19, with a tentative D call TRBD1 (6 bases). Germline CDR1 reads LNHDA; CDR2 reads SQIVND (reference sequence). V was cut by 6 bases and J by 7 bases, with 12 bases left in between. CDR3 length: 12 residues. The CDR3 DNA follows: TGTGCCAGTAGCCGGACAGTAAGTGGCTACACCTTC. Translation gives CASSRTVSGYTF.

This chain uses TRBV19 with TRBJ2-5; weak D call: TRBD1 (6 bases). Germline CDR1 reads LNHDA; CDR2 reads SQIVND (reference sequence). V lost 0 bases and J lost 4, with 12 bases in between. The CDR3 is 15 amino acids. The CDR3 loop reads CASSIDGQTPETQYF. Here the CDR3 DNA reads TGTGCCAGTAGTATAGATGGACAGACACCAGAGACCCAGTACTTC.

The chain is built from TRBV5-6 and TRBJ1-4, with 10 bases matching TRBD1. After removal of 4 bases from V and 3 bases from J, the junction contained 12 bases not matched to a gene. CDR1 is SGHDT and CDR2 is YYEEEE in the germline V gene. This CDR3 region has 18 residues. Here the CDR3 reads CASSGRQGAGWPNEKLFF. CDR3 bases: TGTGCCAGCAGCGGAAGACAGGGGGCGGGGTGGCCTAATGAAAAACTGTTTTTT.

This clone was picked up one time. This sequence joins TRBV25-1 and TRBJ2-5; the match to TRBD1 covers 8 bases. The CDR3 consists of 13 residues. In germline, CDR1 is MGHDK, CDR2 SYGVNS. V gave up 4 bases and J gave up 4 bases; unmatched junction bases: 2. The CDR3 region is CASSAQGVETQYF. The DNA for the CDR3 is TGTGCCAGCAGTGCACAGGGGGTAGAGACCCAGTACTTC.

This chain connects TRBV7-9 to TRBJ1-1, with D possibly being TRBD1 (5 bases). Trimming stripped 5 bases from V and 1 base from J, with 11 bases between. The V gene's germline CDR1 is SEHNR and CDR2 FQNEAQ (reference sequence). The CDR3 extends over 14 amino acids. CDR3 amino acids: CASSVDSKNTEAFF. CDR3 coding DNA: TGTGCCAGCAGCGTCGACAGCAAGAACACTGAAGCTTTCTTT.

In this sample, this clone turned up a few times. The chain carries TRBV27 and TRBJ2-7; D possibly corresponds to TRBD2 (7 bases). V gave up 1 base and J gave up 10 bases, with 17 bases separating them. CDR1 is MNHEY and CDR2 is SMNVEV in the germline V gene (reference sequence). The CDR3 loop spans 14 amino acids. CDR3 nucleotides: TGTGCCAGCAGTTTATGGGGGGGCGCCGAAAGCCAGTACTTC. It specifies CASSLWGGAESQYF.

The rearrangement uses TRBV5-1 and TRBJ2-3; possible D gene TRBD1, 5 bases. The CDR3 sequence is 16 residues long. Germline V gene data show CDR1 as SGHRS and CDR2 as YFSETQ. V shed 1 base and J shed 0 bases, with 12 bases lying between them. CDR3 coding DNA: TGCGCCAGCAGCTTGTCAGGGAACCCTAGCACAGATACGCAGTATTTT. The encoded protein is CASSLSGNPSTDTQYF.